This T cell receptor (beta chain) was observed in a study of blood T cell repertoires in COVID-19. In the study overall: Nucleic acid was either cDNA or gDNA, and it came from T cells, B-cell-depleted T cells, or PBMCs.

Sequencing used immunoSEQ multiplex PCR; TCRdb keeps in-frame clones, though not all of them. There are approximately 81,000 clones in the sample; approximately 78% occur only once, and about 6.9% lies in the top ten. The clonotype originates from a human donor in a cohort sampled during active COVID-19. Sequenced sample: peripheral blood.

The DNA of the CDR3 is TGTGCCAGCAGCTCAGGTTGGATCGGGGATGGCTACACCTTC. Translating gives CASSSGWIGDGYTF. The rearrangement uses TRBV13 and TRBJ1-2, with unresolved D. V gave up 4 bases and J gave up 6 bases, with 15 bases separating them. Germline CDR1 reads PRHDT; CDR2 reads FYEKMQ (reference sequence). This CDR3 is built from 14 residues.